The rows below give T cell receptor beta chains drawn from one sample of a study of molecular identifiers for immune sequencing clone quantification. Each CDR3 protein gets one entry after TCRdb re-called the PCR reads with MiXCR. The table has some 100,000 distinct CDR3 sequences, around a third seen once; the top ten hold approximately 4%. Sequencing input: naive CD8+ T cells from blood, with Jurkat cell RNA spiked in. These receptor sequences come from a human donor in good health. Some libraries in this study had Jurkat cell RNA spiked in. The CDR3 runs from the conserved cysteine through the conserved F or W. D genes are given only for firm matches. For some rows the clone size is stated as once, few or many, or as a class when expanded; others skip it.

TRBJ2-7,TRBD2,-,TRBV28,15,TGTGCCAGCAGTTTAATTGGACTAGCGGGCTACGAGCAGTACTTC,CASSLIGLAGYEQYF
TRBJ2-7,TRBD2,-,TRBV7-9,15,TGTGCCAGCAGCGAGCGGGCGGGAGGGTCCTACGAGCAGTACTTC,CASSERAGGSYEQYF
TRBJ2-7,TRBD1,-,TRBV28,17,TGTGCCAGCAGTTTGCTTCCGGGGACAGGGGGCTGGGACGAGCAGTACTTC,CASSLLPGTGGWDEQYF
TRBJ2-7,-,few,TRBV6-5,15,TGTGCCAGCAGTTTCCTTAGCAGGAGGCCCTACGAGCAGTACTTC,CASSFLSRRPYEQYF
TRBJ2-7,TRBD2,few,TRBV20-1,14,TGCAGTGCTAGGGAGCGGGACCGCGTCTACGAGCAGTACTTC,CSARERDRVYEQYF
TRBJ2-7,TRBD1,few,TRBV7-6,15,TGTGCCAGCAGCTTAGCCTCGGGACAGTTTGACGAGCAGTACTTC,CASSLASGQFDEQYF
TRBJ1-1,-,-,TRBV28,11,TGTGCCAGCGGAAGGACGGTTGAAGCTATCTTT,CASGRTVEAIF
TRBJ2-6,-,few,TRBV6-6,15,TGTGCCAGCACCCCCGTCGGGCCTGGGGCCAACGTCCTGACTTTC,CASTPVGPGANVLTF
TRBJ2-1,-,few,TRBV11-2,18,TGTGCCAGCAGCTTAGCTGCCCCGACAGATAACTACGTGAATGAGCAGTTCTTC,CASSLAAPTDNYVNEQFF
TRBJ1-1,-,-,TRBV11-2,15,TGTGCCAGCAGCTTGGCGGGGATCGCGGACACTGAAGCTTTCTTT,CASSLAGIADTEAFF
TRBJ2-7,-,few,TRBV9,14,TGTGCCAGCAGCCCACGGGGGGCCGCCTACGAGCAGTACTTC,CASSPRGAAYEQYF
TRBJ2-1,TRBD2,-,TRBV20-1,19,TGCAGTGCTAGTGGGACCTCTCTAGCGGGGAGTCTCTCCTACAATGAGCAGTTCTTC,CSASGTSLAGSLSYNEQFF
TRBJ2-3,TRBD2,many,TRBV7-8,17,TGTGCCAGCAGCTTAGCAGGGGTAGCGGGCGCCACAGATACGCAGTATTTT,CASSLAGVAGATDTQYF
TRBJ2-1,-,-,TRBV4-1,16,TGCGCCAGCAGCCAAGTCAGGGCTAGCGACTACAATGAGCAGTTCTTC,CASSQVRASDYNEQFF
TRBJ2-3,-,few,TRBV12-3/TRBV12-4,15,TGTGCCAGCACCCCTGGAAAGGGTAGCACAGATACGCAGTATTTT,CASTPGKGSTDTQYF
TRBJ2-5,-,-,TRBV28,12,TGTGCCAGCAGTTTAACGGAAGAGACCCAGTACTTC,CASSLTEETQYF
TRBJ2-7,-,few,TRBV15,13,TGTGCCACCAGCAGCACAGGGTTCCACGAGCAGTACTTC,CATSSTGFHEQYF
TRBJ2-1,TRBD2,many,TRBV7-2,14,TGTGCCAGCAGTGGGACTAGCAAAGGCAATGAGCAGTTCTTC,CASSGTSKGNEQFF
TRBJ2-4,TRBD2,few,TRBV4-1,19,TGCGCCAGCAGCCAAGAGCCTAGCGGGAGGGGTAGGTCCAAAAACATTCAGTACTTC,CASSQEPSGRGRSKNIQYF
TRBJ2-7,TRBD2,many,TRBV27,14,TGTGCCAGCAGTTATAGCGGGAAAGCCTACGAGCAGTACTTC,CASSYSGKAYEQYF
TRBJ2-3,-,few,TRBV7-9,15,TGTGCCAGCAGCTTAGTGAACCAGCCCACAGATACGCAGTATTTT,CASSLVNQPTDTQYF
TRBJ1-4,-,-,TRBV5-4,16,TGTGCCAGCGGCTTGCAATTGACAGGCCGAAAAGAAAAACTGTTTTTT,CASGLQLTGRKEKLFF
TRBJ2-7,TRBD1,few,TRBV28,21,TGTGCCAGCAGCCTCCCAACGTCCGGGACAGGTATGACCTGGGAGGCCTACGAGCAGTACTTC,CASSLPTSGTGMTWEAYEQYF
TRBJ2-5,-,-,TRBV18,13,TGTGCCAGCTCACCTGGGCATCAAGAGCCCCAGTACTTC,CASSPGHQEPQYF
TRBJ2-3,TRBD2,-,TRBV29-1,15,TGCAGCGTTGATGGTGCGGGAGGGTTTGCAGATACGCAGTATTTT,CSVDGAGGFADTQYF
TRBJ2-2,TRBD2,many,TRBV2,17,TGTGCCAGCAGGGTGACTAGCGGGAGTATGAACACCGGGGAGCTGTTTTTT,CASRVTSGSMNTGELFF
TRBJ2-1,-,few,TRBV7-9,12,TGTGCCAGCAGAAGACTGGCCAATGAGCAGTTCTTC,CASRRLANEQFF
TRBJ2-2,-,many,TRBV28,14,TGTGCCACCTCCAAGCCCTCGAACACCGGGGAGCTGTTTTTT,CATSKPSNTGELFF
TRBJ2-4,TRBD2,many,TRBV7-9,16,TGTGCCAGCAGCTCAACTAGCGGGAGTATGGTAAACATTCAGTACTTC,CASSSTSGSMVNIQYF
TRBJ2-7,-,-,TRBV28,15,TGTGCCAGCACCCCTATACAGGAAGGTTCCTACGAGCAGTACTTC,CASTPIQEGSYEQYF
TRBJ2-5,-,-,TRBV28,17,TGTGCCAGCAGTCCCGTCCTGGCGATTGGATTCGAAGAGACCCAGTACTTC,CASSPVLAIGFEETQYF
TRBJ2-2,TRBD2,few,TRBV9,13,TGTGCCAGCAGCGTGGGGGGGTACGGGGAGCTGTTTTTT,CASSVGGYGELFF
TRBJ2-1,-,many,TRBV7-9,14,TGTGCCAGCAGCTCGAGAGCAGTGGAGGTTGAGCAGTTCTTC,CASSSRAVEVEQFF
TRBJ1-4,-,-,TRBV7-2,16,TGTGCCAGCAGTCGATGGGGGCGGGCGACTAATGAAAAACTGTTTTTT,CASSRWGRATNEKLFF
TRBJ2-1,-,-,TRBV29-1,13,TGCAGCGTTGAATTAAGACGAGGTCAGGAGCAGTTCTTC,CSVELRRGQEQFF
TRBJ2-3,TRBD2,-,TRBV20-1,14,TGCAGTGCTAGCTCCGGGAGGGACACAGATACGCAGTATTTT,CSASSGRDTDTQYF
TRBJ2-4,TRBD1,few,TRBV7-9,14,TGTGCCAGCAGCTTGGTGACAGGGGAAAACATTCAGTACTTC,CASSLVTGENIQYF
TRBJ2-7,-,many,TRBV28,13,TGTGCCAGCAGTTTGGCCTCCTCCTACGAGCAGTACTTC,CASSLASSYEQYF
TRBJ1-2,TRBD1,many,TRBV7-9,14,TGTGCCAGCAGCTTAGGACAGGGCGTCTATGGCTACACCTTC,CASSLGQGVYGYTF
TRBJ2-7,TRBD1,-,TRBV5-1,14,TGCGCCAGCAGCAACCGGGACAGGTCGAACGAGCAGTACTTC,CASSNRDRSNEQYF
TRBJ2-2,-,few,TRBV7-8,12,TGTGCCAGCCGGGGGAACACCGGGGAGCTGTTTTTT,CASRGNTGELFF
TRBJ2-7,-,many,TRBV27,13,TGCGCCAGCAGCTTCGGAGGGGGCTACGAGCAGTACTTC,CASSFGGGYEQYF
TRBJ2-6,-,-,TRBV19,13,TGTGCCAGTACCCCTTCTGGGGCCAACGGCCTGACTTTC,CASTPSGANGLTF
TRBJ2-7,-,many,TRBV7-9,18,TGTGCCAGCAGCACCTCATCATTAGTCGGCGACAGACCCTACGAGCAGTACTTC,CASSTSSLVGDRPYEQYF
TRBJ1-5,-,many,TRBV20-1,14,TGCAGTGCAAGAGACGCAGGTGGCAATCAGCCCCAGCATTTT,CSARDAGGNQPQHF